Listed here is a single T cell receptor beta chain. The data derive from a study of cytomegalovirus exposure and HLA in healthy donors. Trimming removed 4 bases at V and 5 bases at J, with 12 bases between. CDR3 length equals 14 residues. Some clones are missing from TCRdb's copy, which holds only in-frame ones; the method was immunoSEQ multiplex PCR. Altogether over 150,000 clones are present, more than 65% being singletons, with the ten largest covering approximately 2.9%. The TCR originated in a woman between 18 and 29 years old in good health and CMV-seropositive. The chain carries TRBV23-1 and TRBJ1-5; D possibly corresponds to TRBD1 (6 bases). TRBV23-1 is known as an ORF, though its function is uncertain. The sequenced sample consisted of PBMCs. The CDR3 region has the DNA TGCGCCAGCAGTCGTAGGGGACACCATCAGCCCCAGCATTTT. Protein sequence: CASSRRGHHQPQHF.